The clone carrying this TCR beta chain has at least ten counts. The antigen is unknown. These data belong to a study of prognosis after radiotherapy for stage I lung cancer. Points from the study as a whole: Following stereotactic body radiation therapy, patients who went on to develop distant metastases had lower Shannon entropy. Reports indicated that TRBV and TRBJ gene usage differed between patients with and without metastases, including differences in roughly nine V and a couple of J genes after SBRT.

Two-round multiplex PCR on genomic DNA was the method by which TCR beta CDR3 was amplified. First-round PCR, the initial amplification, used primers specific to each TRBV and TRBJ gene. TCRdb reanalysed the multiplex PCR reads using MiXCR and keeps one entry per CDR3 protein. The data contain 59,000 or so distinct CDR3 sequences, about 30% of them seen just once; the ten biggest clones take up more than 6.5%. Germline values: CDR1 LNHNV, CDR2 YYDKDF (reference sequence). This CDR3 has 14 residues. Trimming pared 0 bases from V and 0 bases from J, leaving 5 bases between. Sample: PBMCs, taken before or after stereotactic body radiation therapy (not recorded which). The source is a donor over 45 with non-small cell lung cancer. This chain joins TRBV15 and TRBJ1-1, with D uncertain. The CDR3 nucleotides are TGTGCCACCAGCAGAGATCTGGTGAACACTGAAGCTTTCTTT. Amino acid sequence: CATSRDLVNTEAFF.